This is a list of T cell receptor beta chains from one sample in a study of early T cells in non-severe SARS-CoV-2 infection. TCRdb re-analysed the 5' RACE reads in MiXCR, keeping a single row per CDR3 protein. The sample yields about 56,000 distinct CDR3 sequences, roughly 16% seen once. The sequences come from whole blood, collected at baseline. The receptors derive from an adult who was a healthcare worker with PCR-confirmed SARS-CoV-2 infection or an uninfected control (not recorded which). The CDR3 runs from the conserved cysteine through the conserved F or W. D genes are given only for firm matches. Size values are once, few and many counts, or a class for expanded clones, and some rows have none.

V gene	clone size	J gene	D gene	CDR3 protein	CDR3 DNA
TRBV4-1	few	TRBJ2-3	TRBD2	CASSQDSRAGSTDTQYF	TGCGCCAGCAGCCAAGATAGTCGAGCGGGGAGCACAGATACGCAGTATTTT
TRBV2	many	TRBJ1-1	NA	CASTTQRGEAFF	TGTGCCAGCACCACGCAACGGGGGGAAGCTTTCTTT
TRBV11-2	many	TRBJ2-3	NA	CASSSSGPDTQYF	TGTGCCAGCAGCTCCAGCGGGCCAGATACGCAGTATTTT
TRBV5-1	NA	TRBJ2-3	TRBD1	CASRYRGASTDTQYF	TGCGCCAGCAGGTACAGGGGTGCTAGCACAGATACGCAGTATTTT
TRBV13	few	TRBJ1-1	NA	CASSAPLPGDGTEAFF	TGTGCCAGCAGCGCACCATTACCCGGGGACGGCACTGAAGCTTTCTTT
TRBV12-3/TRBV12-4	few	TRBJ2-7	NA	CASSLTPEYEQYF	TGTGCCAGCAGTTTAACCCCCGAGTACGAGCAGTACTTC
TRBV7-2	few	TRBJ2-5	NA	CASSKSREETQYF	TGTGCCAGCAGCAAATCCAGAGAAGAGACCCAGTACTTC
TRBV6-4	few	TRBJ2-7	NA	CASRISLEQYF	TGTGCCAGCAGGATTTCTCTCGAGCAGTACTTC
TRBV6-1	few	TRBJ2-3	TRBD2	CASSEVMRGGPDTQYF	TGTGCCAGCAGTGAAGTTATGCGGGGGGGCCCGGATACGCAGTATTTT
TRBV4-1	many	TRBJ2-3	TRBD2	CASSQLLAGPTDTQYF	TGCGCCAGCAGCCAACTTCTAGCGGGGCCCACAGATACGCAGTATTTT
TRBV5-5	NA	TRBJ1-1	NA	CASSPGEHQSTEAFF	TGTGCCAGCAGCCCCGGAGAACACCAGAGTACTGAAGCTTTCTTT
TRBV6-2/TRBV6-3	NA	TRBJ2-1	NA	CASKTGGRYNEQFF	TGTGCCAGCAAGACGGGGGGCCGTTACAATGAGCAGTTCTTC
TRBV13	many	TRBJ2-7	NA	CASSLERTGLNYEQYF	TGTGCCAGCAGCTTAGAAAGAACGGGGCTAAACTACGAGCAGTACTTC
TRBV5-5	few	TRBJ2-7	NA	CASSFAWASQYEQYF	TGTGCCAGCAGCTTCGCGTGGGCCTCCCAATACGAGCAGTACTTC
TRBV7-2	many	TRBJ2-7	NA	CASSSRTSYEQYF	TGTGCCAGCAGCTCCCGTACATCCTACGAGCAGTACTTC
TRBV7-9	NA	TRBJ1-1	TRBD1	CASSLARTGLTEAFF	TGTGCCAGCAGCTTAGCTCGGACAGGGTTAACTGAAGCTTTCTTT
TRBV27	few	TRBJ2-7	NA	CASSRDGTYYEQYF	TGTGCCAGCAGTAGAGACGGGACTTACTACGAGCAGTACTTC
TRBV29-1	NA	TRBJ1-4	NA	CSVGSTPSEKLFF	TGCAGCGTTGGAAGTACTCCATCCGAAAAACTGTTTTTT
TRBV7-2	few	TRBJ1-6	NA	CASSFPTVYNSPLHF	TGTGCCAGCAGCTTCCCGACAGTTTATAATTCACCCCTCCACTTT
TRBV21-1	few	TRBJ1-2	NA	CASSKWKRCGYTF	TGTGCCAGCAGCAAATGGAAACGCTGCGGCTACACCTTC
TRBV6-5	few	TRBJ2-7	TRBD1	CASRRQGDYEQYF	TGTGCCAGCAGGAGACAGGGAGACTACGAGCAGTACTTC
TRBV25-1	few	TRBJ2-1	TRBD2	CASSVAGPYNEQFF	TGTGCCAGCAGTGTAGCGGGCCCGTACAATGAGCAGTTCTTC
TRBV5-5	NA	TRBJ2-3	TRBD1	CASSPTGQGWADTQYF	TGTGCCAGCAGCCCTACAGGACAGGGTTGGGCAGATACGCAGTATTTT
TRBV20-1	NA	TRBJ2-2	NA	CSASADGTPTGELFF	TGCAGTGCTAGTGCCGACGGGACCCCCACCGGGGAGCTGTTTTTT
TRBV29-1	few	TRBJ2-1	TRBD2	CSVDLAGGRNEQFF	TGCAGCGTTGATCTAGCGGGAGGACGGAATGAGCAGTTCTTC
TRBV6-6	many	TRBJ2-3	NA	CASSESLTGGTDTQYF	TGTGCCAGCAGCGAAAGTCTCACCGGGGGCACAGATACGCAGTATTTT
TRBV6-5	once	TRBJ1-1	NA	CASSNRVSGTEAFF	TGTGCCAGCAGCAACAGGGTTTCGGGGACTGAAGCTTTCTTT
TRBV29-1	many	TRBJ2-2	NA	CSATPGHNTGELFF	TGCAGCGCCACTCCGGGACACAACACCGGGGAGCTGTTTTTT
TRBV12-3/TRBV12-4	many	TRBJ1-5	NA	CASSLRGQPQHF	TGTGCCAGCAGTTTACGGGGGCAGCCCCAGCATTTT
TRBV4-1	NA	TRBJ2-7	TRBD1	CASSQPTGGTYEQYF	TGCGCCAGCAGCCAGCCGACAGGGGGCACCTACGAGCAGTACTTC
TRBV5-1	few	TRBJ2-1	NA	CASSLGLGPKFF	TGCGCCAGCAGCTTGGGGCTAGGCCCCAAGTTCTTC
TRBV28	NA	TRBJ2-7	TRBD2	CASNTGTSLYEQYF	TGTGCCAGCAACACCGGGACTAGCCTCTACGAGCAGTACTTC
TRBV2	few	TRBJ1-1	NA	CASDTVGSGAEAFF	TGTGCCAGCGATACAGTAGGATCGGGGGCTGAAGCTTTCTTT
TRBV9	NA	TRBJ2-7	NA	CASSGRDSAYEQYF	TGTGCCAGCAGCGGCCGGGACTCTGCCTACGAGCAGTACTTC
TRBV19	many	TRBJ2-6	NA	CASSINVGSGANVLTF	TGTGCCAGTAGTATAAATGTCGGCTCTGGGGCCAACGTCCTGACTTTC
TRBV7-8	NA	TRBJ1-6	TRBD1	CASSSDRGLTPLHF	TGTGCCAGCAGCTCGGACAGGGGGCTGACACCCCTCCACTTT
TRBV19	few	TRBJ2-3	NA	CASSPLIQHTDTQYF	TGTGCCAGTAGCCCCCTGATCCAACACACAGATACGCAGTATTTT
TRBV12-3/TRBV12-4	few	TRBJ1-4	NA	CASSFVGGKLFF	TGTGCCAGCAGTTTCGTCGGAGGCAAACTGTTTTTT
TRBV3-1	many	TRBJ2-1	NA	CASSVSGANNEQFF	TGTGCCAGCAGTGTAAGTGGGGCGAACAATGAGCAGTTCTTC
TRBV12-3/TRBV12-4	few	TRBJ1-5	NA	CASSEGGVGQPQHF	TGTGCCAGCAGTGAAGGTGGGGTCGGGCAGCCCCAGCATTTT
TRBV6-2/TRBV6-3	many	TRBJ2-1	NA	CASSRTNRGLNEQFF	TGTGCCAGCAGCCGCACTAATAGGGGCCTAAATGAGCAGTTCTTC
TRBV15	few	TRBJ2-7	NA	CATSRGGTQAYEQYF	TGTGCCACCAGCAGAGGAGGGACTCAAGCCTACGAGCAGTACTTC
TRBV7-8	few	TRBJ1-1	NA	CASSPKTGFPYTEAFF	TGTGCCAGCAGCCCGAAAACAGGGTTCCCGTACACTGAAGCTTTCTTT
TRBV5-1	many	TRBJ1-1	NA	CASSRQHDMNTEAFF	TGCGCCAGCAGCCGACAACATGACATGAACACTGAAGCTTTCTTT
TRBV20-1	many	TRBJ1-2	TRBD1	CSVTDRSHGYTF	TGCAGTGTAACGGACAGGTCACATGGCTACACCTTC
TRBV21-1	NA	TRBJ1-5	NA	CASSKCPSGQGYSNQPQHF	TGTGCCAGCAGCAAGTGTCCCTCCGGACAGGGGTATAGCAATCAGCCCCAGCATTTT